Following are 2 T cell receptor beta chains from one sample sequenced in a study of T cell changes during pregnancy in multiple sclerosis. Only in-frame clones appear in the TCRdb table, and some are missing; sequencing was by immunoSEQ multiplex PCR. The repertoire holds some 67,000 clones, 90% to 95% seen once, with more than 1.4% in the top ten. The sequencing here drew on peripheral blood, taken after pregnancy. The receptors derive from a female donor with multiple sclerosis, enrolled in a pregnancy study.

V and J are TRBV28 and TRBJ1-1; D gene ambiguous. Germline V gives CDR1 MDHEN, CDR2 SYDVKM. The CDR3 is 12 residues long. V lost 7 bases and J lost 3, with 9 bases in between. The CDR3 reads CASTGRDTEAFF. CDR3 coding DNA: TGTGCCAGCACAGGCAGAGACACTGAAGCTTTCTTT.

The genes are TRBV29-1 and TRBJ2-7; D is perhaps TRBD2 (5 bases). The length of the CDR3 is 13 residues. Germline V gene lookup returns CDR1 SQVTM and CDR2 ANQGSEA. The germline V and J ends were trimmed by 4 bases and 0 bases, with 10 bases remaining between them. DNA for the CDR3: TGCAGCGTTGCGAAGCGGTTCTCCTACGAGCAGTACTTC. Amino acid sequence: CSVAKRFSYEQYF.